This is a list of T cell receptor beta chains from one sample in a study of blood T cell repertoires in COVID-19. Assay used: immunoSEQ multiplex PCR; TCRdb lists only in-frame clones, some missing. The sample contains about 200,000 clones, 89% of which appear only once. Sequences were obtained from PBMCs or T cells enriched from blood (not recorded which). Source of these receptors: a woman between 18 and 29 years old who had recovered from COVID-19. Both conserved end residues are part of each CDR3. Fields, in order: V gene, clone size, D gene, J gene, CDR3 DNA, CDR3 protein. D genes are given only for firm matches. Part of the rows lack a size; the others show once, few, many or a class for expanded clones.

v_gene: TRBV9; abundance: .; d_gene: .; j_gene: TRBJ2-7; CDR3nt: TGTGCCAGCAGCGTCGACATCGCCTCCTACGAGCAGTACTTC; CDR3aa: CASSVDIASYEQYF
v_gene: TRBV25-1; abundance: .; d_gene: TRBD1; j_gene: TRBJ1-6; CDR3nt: TGTGCCAGCAGCTTGACAGGAAACAGGGGTTCACCCCTCCACTTT; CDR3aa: CASSLTGNRGSPLHF
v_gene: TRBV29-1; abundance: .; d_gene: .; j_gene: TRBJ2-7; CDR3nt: TGCAGCGTTGACTCCGGGTCGGGCTACGAGCAGTACTTC; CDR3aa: CSVDSGSGYEQYF
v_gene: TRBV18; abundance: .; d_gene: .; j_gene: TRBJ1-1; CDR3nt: TGTGCCAGCTCACCACAGGACAGAACCGAAGCTTTCTTT; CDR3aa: CASSPQDRTEAFF
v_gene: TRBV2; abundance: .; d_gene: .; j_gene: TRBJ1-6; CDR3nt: TGTGCCAGCAGGGTAATCGGACAGACAAATTCACCCCTCCACTTT; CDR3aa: CASRVIGQTNSPLHF
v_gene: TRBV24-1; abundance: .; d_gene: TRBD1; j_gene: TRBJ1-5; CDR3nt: TGTGCCACCAGTGATGGGACAGGGGCCGTGGCCCAGCATTTT; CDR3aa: CATSDGTGAVAQHF
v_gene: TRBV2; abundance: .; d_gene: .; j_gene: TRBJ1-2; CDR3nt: TGTGCCAGCAGTGAGGAGGGGAACTATGGCTACACCTTC; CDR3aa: CASSEEGNYGYTF
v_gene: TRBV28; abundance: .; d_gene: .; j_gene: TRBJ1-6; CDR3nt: TGTGCCAGCAGCCCCATTTACAGTAATTCACCCCTCCACTTT; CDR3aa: CASSPIYSNSPLHF
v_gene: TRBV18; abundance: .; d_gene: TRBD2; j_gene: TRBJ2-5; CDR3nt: TGTGCCAGCTCACCTCTTAGCGGGGGGGCCGAAGAGACCCAGTACTTC; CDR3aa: CASSPLSGGAEETQYF
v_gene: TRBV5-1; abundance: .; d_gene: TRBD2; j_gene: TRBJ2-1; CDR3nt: TGCGCCAGCAGCCCCGGGTTTAGCGGGGGAGGCAATGAGCAGTTCTTC; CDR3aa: CASSPGFSGGGNEQFF
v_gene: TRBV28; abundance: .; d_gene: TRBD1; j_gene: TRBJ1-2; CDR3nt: TGTGCCAGCAGTTACTCGGACAGGGGGATGAACTATGGCTACACCTTC; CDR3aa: CASSYSDRGMNYGYTF
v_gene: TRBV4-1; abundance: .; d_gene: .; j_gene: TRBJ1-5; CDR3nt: TGCGCCAGCAGCCAGGCAGGGTATGGCAATCAGCCCCAGCATTTT; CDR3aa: CASSQAGYGNQPQHF
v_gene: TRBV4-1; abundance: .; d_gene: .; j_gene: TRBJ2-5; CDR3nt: TGCGCCAGCAGCCCGGGTCCCCAGGACAGTCAGGAAGAGACCCAGTACTTC; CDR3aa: CASSPGPQDSQEETQYF
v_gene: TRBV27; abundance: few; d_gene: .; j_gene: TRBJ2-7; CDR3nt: TGTGCCAGCAGCCCTGTACGGGGCGAGCAGTACTTC; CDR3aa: CASSPVRGEQYF
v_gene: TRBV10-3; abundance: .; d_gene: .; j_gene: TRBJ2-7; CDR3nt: TGTGCCATCAGTGAGAAGGGCAGGGGGGCGTACGAGCAGTACTTC; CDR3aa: CAISEKGRGAYEQYF
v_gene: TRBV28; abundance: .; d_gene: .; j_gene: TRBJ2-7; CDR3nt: TGTGCCAGCAGTCCTACTAGCAAACGGGCCGAGCAGTACTTC; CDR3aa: CASSPTSKRAEQYF
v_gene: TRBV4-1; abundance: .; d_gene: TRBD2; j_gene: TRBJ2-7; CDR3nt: TGCGCCAGCAGCCTCCGACTAGCGGGGGAACCTAGGAGCTCCTACGAGCAGTACTTC; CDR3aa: CASSLRLAGEPRSSYEQYF
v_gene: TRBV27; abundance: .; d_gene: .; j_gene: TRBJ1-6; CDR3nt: TGTGCCAGCAGTTTATCGGCAGGGCGATCCGTTTCACCCCTCCACTTT; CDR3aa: CASSLSAGRSVSPLHF
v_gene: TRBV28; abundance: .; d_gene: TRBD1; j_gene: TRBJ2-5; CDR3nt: TGTGCCAGCAGGGAAGGACAGGGTGTAGAGACCCAGTACTTC; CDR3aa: CASREGQGVETQYF
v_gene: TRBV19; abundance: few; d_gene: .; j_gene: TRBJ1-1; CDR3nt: TGTGCCAGTAGTATGGTTGGTGGCCACACTGAAGCTTTCTTT; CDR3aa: CASSMVGGHTEAFF
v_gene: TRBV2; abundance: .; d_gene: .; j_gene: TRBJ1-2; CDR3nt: TGTGCCAGCAGGAACCGCGGGAGCCAGGGGCGCTATGGCTACACCTTC; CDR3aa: CASRNRGSQGRYGYTF
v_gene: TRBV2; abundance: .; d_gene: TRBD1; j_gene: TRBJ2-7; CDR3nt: TGTGCCAGCAGGGACAGGGGTTCGCCTCTCGAGCAGTACTTC; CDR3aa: CASRDRGSPLEQYF
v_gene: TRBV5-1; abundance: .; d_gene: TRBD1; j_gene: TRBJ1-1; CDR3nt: TGCGCCAGCAGCTTGGCCGAGACAGGGATCACTGAAGCTTTCTTT; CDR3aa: CASSLAETGITEAFF
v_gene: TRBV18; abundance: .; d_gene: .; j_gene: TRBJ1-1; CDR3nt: TGTGCCAGCTCTCGAAATGCCCCCCTACAGGGTAACACTGAAGCTTTCTTT; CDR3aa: CASSRNAPLQGNTEAFF
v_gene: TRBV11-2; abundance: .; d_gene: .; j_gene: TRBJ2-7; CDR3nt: TGTGCCAGCAGCTTAGTGGGGTTGGAGGTGGAGGACGAGCAGTACTTC; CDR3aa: CASSLVGLEVEDEQYF
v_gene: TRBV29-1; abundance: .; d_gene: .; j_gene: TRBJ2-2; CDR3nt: TGCAGCGTGGCCAACCCAGACACCGGGGAGCTGTTTTTT; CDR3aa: CSVANPDTGELFF
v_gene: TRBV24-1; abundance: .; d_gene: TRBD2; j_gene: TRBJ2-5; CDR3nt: TGTGCCACCAGTGATTTGCGAGCGGGGGCACAAGAGACCCAGTACTTC; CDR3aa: CATSDLRAGAQETQYF
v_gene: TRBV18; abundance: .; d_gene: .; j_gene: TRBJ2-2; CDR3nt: TGTGCCAGCTCAACGACAGGCCACCGGGAGCTGTTTTTT; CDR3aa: CASSTTGHRELFF
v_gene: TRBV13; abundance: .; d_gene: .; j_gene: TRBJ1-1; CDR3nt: TGTGCCAGCAGCTTACGGGGGTACACTGAAGCTTTCTTT; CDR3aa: CASSLRGYTEAFF
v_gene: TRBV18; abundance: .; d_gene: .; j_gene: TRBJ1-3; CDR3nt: TGTGCCAGCGCAGGTCCCCAGGGCATAGGAAACACCATATATTTT; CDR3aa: CASAGPQGIGNTIYF
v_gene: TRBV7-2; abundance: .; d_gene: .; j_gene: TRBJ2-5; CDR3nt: TGTGCCAGCAGCTTAGTCCCAGGAATCCAAGAGACCCAGTACTTC; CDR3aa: CASSLVPGIQETQYF
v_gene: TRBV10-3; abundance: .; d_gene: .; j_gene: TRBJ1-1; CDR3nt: TGTGCCATCAGTGGAGCAGGGAACACTGAAGCTTTCTTT; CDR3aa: CAISGAGNTEAFF
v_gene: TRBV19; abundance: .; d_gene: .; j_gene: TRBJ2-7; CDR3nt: TGTGCCAGTAGAAGACAGGATTCCTCCTACGAGCAGTACTTC; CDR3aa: CASRRQDSSYEQYF